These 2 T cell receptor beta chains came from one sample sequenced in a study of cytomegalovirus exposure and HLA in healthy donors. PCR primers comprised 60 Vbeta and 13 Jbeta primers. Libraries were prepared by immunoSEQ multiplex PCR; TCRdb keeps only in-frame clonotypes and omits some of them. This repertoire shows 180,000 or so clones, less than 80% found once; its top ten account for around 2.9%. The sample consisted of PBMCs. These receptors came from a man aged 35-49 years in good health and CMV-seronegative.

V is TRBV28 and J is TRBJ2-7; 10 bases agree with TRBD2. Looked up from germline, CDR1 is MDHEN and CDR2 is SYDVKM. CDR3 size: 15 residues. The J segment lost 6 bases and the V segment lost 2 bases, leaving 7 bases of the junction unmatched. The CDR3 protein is CASSLGLAGVGEQYF. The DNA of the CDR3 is TGTGCCAGCAGTTTAGGGCTAGCGGGGGTCGGCGAGCAGTACTTC.

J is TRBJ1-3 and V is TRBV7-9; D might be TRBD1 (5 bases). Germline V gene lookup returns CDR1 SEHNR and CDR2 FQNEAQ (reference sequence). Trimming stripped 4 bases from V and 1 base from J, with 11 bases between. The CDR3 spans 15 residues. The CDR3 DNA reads TGTGCCAGCAGCTCACAGGACGGATCTGGAAACACCATATATTTT. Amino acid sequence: CASSSQDGSGNTIYF.